The 4 T cell receptor beta chains below all came from one sample that was sequenced in a study of T cells in Graves' hyperthyroidism and ophthalmopathy. RNA transcripts yielded amplified TCR beta CDR3 regions. Using the HTBI primer set, a first-round RT-PCR was run on the TCR CDR3. TCRdb itself ran the multiplex PCR reads through MiXCR, one entry per CDR3 protein. The repertoire holds about 680,000 distinct CDR3 sequences, with over 35% as singletons. The sample consisted of blood. Source of these receptors: a woman in her forties with Graves' hyperthyroidism.

The genes are TRBV19 and TRBJ1-5, with D perhaps TRBD1 (6 bases). The germline V and J ends were trimmed by 5 bases and 0 bases, with 14 bases remaining between them. Germline V lookup: CDR1 LNHDA, CDR2 SQIVND (reference sequence). This CDR3 has 16 amino acids. DNA of the CDR3: TGTGCCAGTAGTCCCGCCGACAGGCCTAGCAATCAGCCCCAGCATTTT. This translates into CASSPADRPSNQPQHF.

This clonotype was seen more than once but under ten times. This chain uses TRBV6-2 or TRBV6-3 with TRBJ2-5; D call uncertain. Per germline, CDR1 MNHEY and CDR2 SVGEGT. V lost 5 bases and J lost 0, with 16 bases in between. The length of the CDR3 is 16 residues. The CDR3 loop reads CASSIYRATYQETQYF. The CDR3 nucleotides are TGTGCCAGCAGTATATACCGGGCTACGTACCAAGAGACCCAGTACTTC.

In this sample, this clonotype turned up once. The junction and the germline gene differ at one end; a read error may be behind it. The chain has TRBV10-3 and TRBJ1-4; D ambiguous. Germline values: CDR1 ENHRY, CDR2 SYGVKD. The CDR3 is 14 amino acids. The CDR3 bases are TGTGCCAGCAGTGCCTCGAATCCGAATGAAAAACTGCTTTTT. Residues: CASSASNPNEKLLF.

This clonotype was detected a few times. One base away lies a much larger clone, so this may be a sequencing read error. This chain links TRBV29-1 with TRBJ1-1, with D uncertain. The germline gives CDR1 SQVTM, CDR2 ANQGSEA. With 3 bases removed from V and 1 base from J, the gap between germline ends came to 6 bases. This CDR3 has 12 residues. This CDR3 is CSVDDRNTEAFF. The DNA for the CDR3 is TGCAGCGTTGACGACCGGAACACTGAAGCTTTCTTT. Full variable domain (rest looked up from reference TRBV29-1 and TRBJ1-1): SAVISQKPSRDICQRGTSLTIQCQVDSQVTMMFWYRQQPGQSLTLIATANQGSEATYESGFVIDKFPISRPNLTFSTLTVSNMSPEDSSIYLCSVDDRNTEAFFGQGTRLTVV.